The 3 T cell receptor beta chains given below trace back to one sample, sequenced in a study of CD8 T cells in ankylosing spondylitis. The study's findings and limits: Characteristic of ankylosing spondylitis blood, it appeared, was a TCR beta motif comprising several highly homologous variants.

These receptors have no identified antigens. TCRdb re-called the 5' RACE reads through MiXCR, storing one row per CDR3 protein. The sample includes roughly 400,000 distinct CDR3 sequences, about a fifth of them seen just once. The sample consisted of blood, either unsorted or a sorted T cell fraction (not recorded which). These receptors were taken from a male donor with ankylosing spondylitis.

V is TRBV15 and J is TRBJ1-1; D remains unclear. The CDR3 spans 12 residues. CDR1 LNHNV and CDR2 YYDKDF come from the germline V gene (reference sequence). Trimming left V 2 bases short and J 5 bases short, with 6 bases between. This chain's CDR3 is CATSRPGTEAFF. The CDR3 nucleotides read TGTGCCACCAGCAGACCGGGAACTGAAGCTTTCTTT.

The rearrangement joins TRBV4-2 to TRBJ1-5; no clear D gene. Germline CDR1 LGHNA, CDR2 YNFKEQ. The CDR3 contains 15 residues. V was trimmed by 0 bases and J by 1 base, leaving 7 bases between them. The DNA of the CDR3 is TGTGCCAGCAGCCAAGAACCCGGGAGCAATCAGCCCCAGCATTTT. Translation gives CASSQEPGSNQPQHF.

The CDR3 here is CASSVDEVSQETQYF. In nucleotides, the CDR3 is TGCGCCAGCAGCGTTGACGAGGTGTCCCAAGAGACCCAGTACTTC. The rearrangement links TRBV5-1 to TRBJ2-5, with D unclear. V lost 4 bases and J 1 base, leaving 14 bases between the germline ends. The length of the CDR3 is 15 residues. Germline CDR1 SGHRS, CDR2 YFSETQ.